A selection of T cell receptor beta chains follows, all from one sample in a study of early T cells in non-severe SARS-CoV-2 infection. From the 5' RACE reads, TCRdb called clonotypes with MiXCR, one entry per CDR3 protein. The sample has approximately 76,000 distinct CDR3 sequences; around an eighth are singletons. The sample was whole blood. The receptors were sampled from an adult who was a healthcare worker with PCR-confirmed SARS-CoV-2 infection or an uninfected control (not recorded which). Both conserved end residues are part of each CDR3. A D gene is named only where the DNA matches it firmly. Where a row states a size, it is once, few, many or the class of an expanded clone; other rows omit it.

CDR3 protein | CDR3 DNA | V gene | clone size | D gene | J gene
CASSRLAGVEETQYF | TGTGCCAGCTCACGACTAGCGGGGGTTGAAGAGACCCAGTACTTC | TRBV18 | . | TRBD2 | TRBJ2-5
CASSRTGDYEQYF | TGTGCCAGCTCGCGGACAGGAGACTACGAGCAGTACTTC | TRBV18 | . | TRBD1 | TRBJ2-7
CASSFPADIRVSYEQYF | TGTGCCAGCAGTTTCCCCGCCGATATCAGGGTCTCCTACGAGCAGTACTTC | TRBV28 | many | . | TRBJ2-7
CSARVSGGAGYNEQFF | TGCAGTGCTAGAGTTAGCGGGGGGGCCGGATACAATGAGCAGTTCTTC | TRBV20-1 | few | TRBD2 | TRBJ2-1
CASSSLIAELGGTEAFF | TGCGCCAGCAGCTCCCTTATCGCAGAGCTTGGGGGCACTGAAGCTTTCTTT | TRBV5-1 | many | . | TRBJ1-1
CASRRTPSTEAFF | TGTGCCAGTAGGAGGACCCCGAGCACTGAAGCTTTCTTT | TRBV19 | few | . | TRBJ1-1
CSALDRGGNTIYF | TGCAGTGCCCTCGACAGGGGTGGAAACACCATATATTTT | TRBV20-1 | . | TRBD1 | TRBJ1-3
CSARAGGRNSPLHF | TGCAGTGCTAGAGCAGGGGGGAGAAATTCACCCCTCCACTTT | TRBV20-1 | few | TRBD1 | TRBJ1-6
CASSFIGGEKLFF | TGTGCCAGCAGTTTTATCGGCGGCGAAAAACTGTTTTTT | TRBV12-3/TRBV12-4 | . | . | TRBJ1-4
CASSPDGDPNTGELFF | TGCGCCAGCAGCCCCGACGGGGATCCGAACACCGGGGAGCTGTTTTTT | TRBV5-1 | few | . | TRBJ2-2
CASSYSRGGRGTEAFF | TGTGCCAGCAGTTACTCGAGGGGGGGCCGGGGCACTGAAGCTTTCTTT | TRBV6-5 | many | . | TRBJ1-1
CASSPREEGEQFF | TGTGCCAGCTCACCGAGAGAGGAGGGTGAGCAGTTCTTC | TRBV18 | many | . | TRBJ2-1